This T cell receptor (beta chain) was captured by sequencing in a study of blood T cell repertoires in COVID-19. About the research overall: Samples representing acute and convalescent COVID-19 were sourced from the United States, Italy and Spain. T cells, B-cell-depleted T cells, or PBMCs provided the cDNA or gDNA that served as material.

It was during active infection that Seattle patients were enrolled and then longitudinally followed. Germline V gene lookup returns CDR1 SGHTA and CDR2 FQGTGA. The CDR3 totals 17 residues. The ends lost 1 base at V and 3 bases at J; junction bases unmatched: 7. In the study's own analysis: Estimates of nucleated cell counts were drawn from the amplification of reference gene primers. Sequencing used immunoSEQ multiplex PCR; TCRdb keeps in-frame clones, though not all of them. The D gene and trimming were derived from the DNA, and the V and J assignments and clone size from that table. The table records more than 300,000 clones, more than 70% of them present only once.

The V and J genes are TRBV7-3 and TRBJ2-3; 10 positions match TRBD2. Sequences were obtained from peripheral blood. The receptor's source is a woman aged 25 to 45 with COVID-19, enrolled during active disease. The CDR3 DNA reads as TGTGCCAGCAGCTTAAGAACTAGCGGGATGGGTACAGATACGCAGTATTTT. Translation: CASSLRTSGMGTDTQYF.